The 26 T cell receptor beta chains reported below all come from one sample, sequenced in a study of vaccination and CD4 T cells after COVID-19. Documented treatment: roughly 11-day PBMC culture with coronavirus spike peptide pools or control peptides (ViraFEST assay). Researchers used the Oncomine TCR Beta short-read assay to sequence DNA from cultured CD4+ T cells. TCRdb independently ran MiXCR on the PCR reads; one entry per CDR3 protein. Of some 10,000 distinct CDR3 sequences listed, 66% are singletons. The antigens of these receptors remain unknown. Sequencing input: CD4+ T cells from blood, cultured in vitro. The receptors were gathered from a human donor who had recovered from COVID-19.

The chain joins TRBV19 to TRBJ1-1; no clear D gene. CDR1 is LNHDA, CDR2 SQIVND, per germline (reference sequence). V was shortened by 2 bases and J by 1 base, with 8 bases between the two germline ends. The CDR3 runs to 14 residues. This chain's CDR3 is CASSITWGNTEAFF. The CDR3 nucleotides read TGTGCCAGTAGTATAACTTGGGGGAACACTGAAGCTTTCTTT.

This clonotype was counted only a few times. This chain connects TRBV7-9 to TRBJ1-1, with D maybe TRBD1 (5 bases). With 0 bases removed from V and 4 bases from J, the gap between germline ends came to 9 bases. The CDR3 is 14 residues long. Germline V lookup: CDR1 SEHNR, CDR2 FQNEAQ (reference sequence). The CDR3 region has the DNA TGTGCCAGCAGCTTAGCCGGGGGAGGCACTGAAGCTTTCTTT. It codes for CASSLAGGGTEAFF. The full variable domain, its missing parts supplied by reference TRBV7-9 and TRBJ1-1, is DTGVSQNPRHKITKRGQNVTFRCDPISEHNRLYWYRQTLGQGPEFLTYFQNEAQLEKSRLLSDRFSAERPKGSFSTLEIQRTEQGDSAMYLCASSLAGGGTEAFFGQGTRLTVV.

J is TRBJ2-3 and V is TRBV29-1; unclear D gene. Trimming pared 8 bases from V and 0 bases from J, leaving 12 bases between. This CDR3 has 13 amino acids. The germline V gene encodes CDR1 SQVTM and CDR2 ANQGSEA. CDR3 region: CSFRPGSTDTQYF. The CDR3 coding sequence is TGCAGCTTTAGGCCAGGTAGCACAGATACGCAGTATTTT.

V is TRBV4-1 and J is TRBJ2-3; D assignment may be TRBD1 or TRBD2 (5 bases each). With 4 bases removed from V and 3 bases from J, the gap between germline ends came to 11 bases. CDR1 MGHRA and CDR2 YSYEKL come from the germline V gene. CDR3 length: 14 amino acids. The CDR3 nucleotides are TGCGCCAGCAGCCCTGCAGGGAGAACAGATACGCAGTATTTT. Protein: CASSPAGRTDTQYF.

The DNA of the CDR3 is TGCAGCGTTGCACACAGGGATGGCACTGAAGCTTTCTTT. It specifies CSVAHRDGTEAFF. The chain is built from TRBV29-1 and TRBJ1-1; D possibly corresponds to TRBD1 (6 bases). Deletions cut 4 bases from V and 4 bases from J, with 13 bases between. Per germline, CDR1 SQVTM and CDR2 ANQGSEA. The CDR3 is 13 amino acids.

The chain carries TRBV6-1 and TRBJ1-1; 7 nucleotides line up with TRBD1. This CDR3 spans 16 amino acids. CDR1 MNHNS and CDR2 SASEGT come from the germline V gene. Trimming removed 5 bases from V and 2 bases from J; junction bases left unmatched: 11. CDR3 protein: CASSLGTVWGNTEAFF. The CDR3 DNA sequence: TGTGCCAGCAGTCTAGGGACAGTTTGGGGTAACACTGAAGCTTTCTTT.

The V and J genes are TRBV10-3 and TRBJ2-7, with D tentatively TRBD1 (6 bases). The germline V gene has CDR1 ENHRY and CDR2 SYGVKD. V shed 4 bases and J shed 0 bases, with 10 bases lying between them. There are 14 residues in the CDR3. CDR3 protein: CAISGTASSYEQYF. Written as DNA, the CDR3 is TGTGCCATCAGTGGGACAGCGAGCTCCTACGAGCAGTACTTC.

The chain joins TRBV20-1 to TRBJ1-5, with unresolved D. The germline V gene has CDR1 DFQATT and CDR2 SNEGSKA (reference sequence). Trimming cost V 0 bases and J 0 bases, with 6 bases left between them. This CDR3 region has 14 residues. CDR3 region: CSARDPNSNQPQHF. CDR3 DNA: TGCAGTGCTAGAGACCCTAATAGCAATCAGCCCCAGCATTTT.

This clonotype occurred once. The chain employs TRBV10-3 and TRBJ2-4; either TRBD1 or TRBD2 may supply D (5 bases each). CDR1 ENHRY and CDR2 SYGVKD come from the germline V gene. The ends were cut back, 2 bases at V and 1 base at J, with 9 bases in the middle. The CDR3 length is 15 residues. The CDR3 region is CAISEGGPAKNIQYF. DNA of the CDR3: TGTGCCATCAGTGAGGGGGGACCGGCCAAAAACATTCAGTACTTC.

This rearrangement joins TRBV6-1 to TRBJ1-1; the match to TRBD1 covers 7 bases. Germline trimming cut 8 bases from V and 11 bases from J; bases unmatched to any gene: 14. The CDR3 runs to 13 residues. CDR1 MNHNS and CDR2 SASEGT come from the germline V gene. CDR3 region: CASRSGDSPTAFF. The CDR3, as DNA: TGTGCCAGCCGATCCGGGGACAGCCCTACTGCTTTCTTT.

In this sample, this clonotype turned up a few times. The chain carries TRBV30 and TRBJ1-1; perhaps TRBD1 as D (6 bases). CDR1 GTSNPN and CDR2 SVGIG come from the germline V gene (reference sequence). The V gene lost 5 bases and the J gene lost 0 bases, with 7 bases spanning the gap. The CDR3 consists of 12 residues. The DNA for the CDR3 is TGTGCCTGGGACAGGATGAACACTGAAGCTTTCTTT. This gives the protein CAWDRMNTEAFF.

This clonotype has just a few counts. This chain joins TRBV24-1 and TRBJ2-5, with 7 positions matching TRBD2. The CDR3 spans 15 residues. V gave up 5 bases and J gave up 5 bases; unmatched junction bases: 10. In germline, CDR1 is KGHDR, CDR2 SFDVKD. The CDR3 coding sequence is TGTGCCACCAGTGCCCCAGGGCAAGCGGGGGAGACCCAGTACTTC. Protein product: CATSAPGQAGETQYF.

The chain recombines TRBV5-1 with TRBJ2-2, with D perhaps TRBD1 (5 bases). The CDR3 has 15 amino acids. V was clipped by 0 bases and J by 7 bases, with 13 bases between them. Germline V gene sequence: CDR1 SGHRS, CDR2 YFSETQ. The CDR3 sequence: CASSLGRVDGGELFF. CDR3 bases: TGCGCCAGCAGCTTGGGCAGGGTCGACGGCGGGGAGCTGTTTTTT.

The rearrangement links TRBV11-2 to TRBJ2-6; 8 bases line up with TRBD1. V gave up 3 bases and J gave up 0 bases; unmatched junction bases: 4. Germline V CDR1 and CDR2: SGHAT, FQNNGV. The CDR3 contains 17 residues. CDR3 DNA: TGTGCCAGCAGCTTGCGACAGGGGACCTCTGGGGCCAACGTCCTGACTTTC. Translation: CASSLRQGTSGANVLTF.

The chain couples TRBV30 to TRBJ1-2; unclear D gene. Trimming shortened V by 1 base and J by 1 base, and 10 bases separated the two germline ends. The CDR3 runs 14 residues. Germline assignment: CDR1 GTSNPN and CDR2 SVGIG (reference sequence). The CDR3, as DNA: TGTGCCTGGAGTGGCGGAGGGTATAACTATGGCTACACCTTC. Its protein product is CAWSGGGYNYGYTF.

The chain is built from TRBV19 and TRBJ1-1, with TRBD1 matching over 8 bases. V dropped 5 bases and J dropped 8; count of bases not matched to a gene: 13. CDR1 and CDR2 from the germline V gene are LNHDA and SQIVND (reference sequence). The CDR3 loop spans 15 amino acids. This CDR3 is CASSSPRTGRAEAFF. CDR3 nucleotide sequence: TGTGCCAGTAGTTCCCCGAGGACAGGGCGGGCCGAAGCTTTCTTT.

The chain joins TRBV7-2 to TRBJ1-3; 12 nucleotides agree with TRBD1. The CDR3 covers 15 residues. Germline V gene sequence: CDR1 SGHTA, CDR2 FQGNSA. V was clipped by 2 bases and J by 7 bases; unmatched bases: 3. The CDR3 loop is CASSLTGQGANTIYF. In DNA form, the CDR3 reads TGTGCCAGCAGCTTAACGGGACAGGGGGCGAACACCATATATTTT.

A few counts support this clonotype. Relative to the germline gene, one junction end is altered; a read error may explain this. V and J are TRBV5-3 and TRBJ1-2; D possibly corresponds to TRBD1 (6 bases). TRBV5-3 is marked as an open reading frame, function uncertain. This CDR3 is built from 14 residues. The DNA of the CDR3 is TGTGCCAGCAGCTTTTCACAGGGTAGGGATGGCTACACCTTC. Protein product: CASSFSQGRDGYTF.

The chain joins TRBV24-1 to TRBJ1-4; D ambiguous. The V end lost 2 bases, the J end lost 8 bases, and 11 bases lay between the germline ends. The CDR3 length is 14 residues. Germline V lookup: CDR1 KGHDR, CDR2 SFDVKD. The CDR3 region is CATSDSRTIEKLFF. CDR3 nucleotide sequence: TGTGCCACCAGTGATTCCAGGACCATAGAAAAACTGTTTTTT.

The chain employs TRBV5-4 and TRBJ2-7; the match to TRBD1 covers 7 bases. This CDR3 has 13 residues. After removal of 5 bases from V and 6 bases from J, the junction contained 8 bases not matched to a gene. Germline V gene data show CDR1 as SGHNT and CDR2 as YYREEE (reference sequence). This CDR3 reads CASRRTGLPEQYF. The CDR3 nucleotides read TGTGCCAGCAGAAGGACAGGCCTCCCCGAGCAGTACTTC.

Concerning this clonotype: The junction shows a germline mismatch at one end, possibly a read error. The chain links TRBV5-4 to TRBJ1-4; 7 nucleotides match TRBD1. Germline CDR1 and CDR2: SGHNT and YYREEE (reference sequence). This CDR3 has 15 amino acids. CDR3 nucleotides: TGTGCCGGCAGTTCCGACAGGGATGCTAATGAAAAACTGTTTTTT. This encodes CAGSSDRDANEKLFF.

The chain links TRBV20-1 to TRBJ1-1, with 8 bases that match TRBD1. This CDR3 is built from 13 residues. Germline V gives CDR1 DFQATT, CDR2 SNEGSKA (reference sequence). Trimming at V came to 3 bases and at J to 4 bases, leaving 4 bases not matched to a gene. CDR3 sequence: CSASYRGGTEAFF. The CDR3 DNA follows: TGCAGTGCTAGTTACAGGGGGGGCACTGAAGCTTTCTTT.

This clonotype was seen only a few times. The chain links TRBV7-9 to TRBJ2-7; D ambiguous. Between the trimmed V and J ends, which lost 5 bases and 5 bases, there was a span of 13 bases. The CDR3 runs 13 residues. Per the germline V gene, CDR1 is SEHNR and CDR2 is FQNEAQ (reference sequence). As DNA, the CDR3 is TGTGCCAGCAGCCTTGAGTCACTTAACGAGCAGTACTTC. It yields the protein CASSLESLNEQYF.

The genes are TRBV27 and TRBJ1-2, with a possible D match to TRBD1 (6 bases). Germline values: CDR1 MNHEY, CDR2 SMNVEV (reference sequence). V shed 2 bases and J shed 4 bases, with 11 bases lying between them. The CDR3 contains 14 residues. DNA for the CDR3: TGTGCCAGCAGTTTAAACAGGGTGGCCTATGGCTACACCTTC. This codes for CASSLNRVAYGYTF.

The chain links TRBV29-1 to TRBJ1-1, with D possibly TRBD1 on 6 matching bases. V was shortened by 7 bases and J by 5 bases, with 17 bases between the two germline ends. The CDR3 length is 13 residues. Germline assignment: CDR1 SQVTM and CDR2 ANQGSEA. The CDR3 reads CSGGRGEGTEAFF. The CDR3, as DNA: TGCAGCGGAGGCAGGGGAGAAGGGACTGAAGCTTTCTTT.

V and J are TRBV10-1 and TRBJ2-2; D is possibly TRBD1 (6 bases). The V gene lost 7 bases and the J gene lost 5 bases, with 11 bases spanning the gap. CDR1 is WNHNN, CDR2 SYGVQD, per germline (reference sequence). This CDR3 comprises 13 residues. The CDR3 nucleotides are TGCGCCAGCAACGGACAGTCGACCGGGGAGCTGTTTTTT. Its translation: CASNGQSTGELFF.